The 27 T cell receptor beta chains below all came from one sample that was sequenced in a study of TIL therapy for anti-PD-1-resistant metastatic lung cancer. This sample's time point: pre-treatment sample, taken before nivolumab and TIL therapy. The immunoSEQ assay was v3. This table comes from immunoSEQ multiplex PCR, and its TCRdb copy is limited to in-frame clones, with some not included. Among fewer than 20,000 clones listed, about 83% were seen once. The sequences come from blood, collected at baseline. The source is a person between 25 and 79 years old with non-small cell lung cancer.

The CDR3 spells CARSLGTSGPHEQYF. In DNA form, the CDR3 reads TGTGCCAGAAGCTTGGGGACTAGCGGTCCTCACGAGCAGTACTTC. This chain uses TRBV5-3 with TRBJ2-7; 10 bases are shared with TRBD2. TRBV5-3 is identified as an open reading frame with a role that is uncertain. V shed 0 bases and J 5 bases; nucleotides not matched to a gene: 5. CDR3 length equals 15 residues.

J is TRBJ1-5 and V is TRBV15; TRBD1 matches 8 bases. The CDR3 length is 14 residues. Germline CDR1 reads LNHNV; CDR2 reads YYDKDF (reference sequence). V was clipped by 0 bases and J by 6 bases; unmatched bases: 1. As DNA, the CDR3 is TGTGCCACCAGCAGAGACAGGGGGCCTCAGCCCCAGCATTTT. It encodes CATSRDRGPQPQHF. Supplemented by reference TRBV15 and TRBJ1-5, the full variable domain reads DAMVIQNPRYQVTQFGKPVTLSCSQTLNHNVMYWYQQKSSQAPKLLFHYYDKDFNNEADTPDNFQSRRPNTSFCFLDIRSPGLGDTAMYLCATSRDRGPQPQHFGDGTRLSIL.

For this clone: Sequence at one end of the junction differs from germline and may be a read error. The V call is TRBV7-7, the J call TRBJ2-5; 11 bases agree with TRBD2. This CDR3 has 15 residues. CDR1 is SSHAT, CDR2 FNYEAQ, per germline (reference sequence). The CDR3 DNA is TGTGCTAGCAGCCCCACGGGACTAGCGGAAGAGACCCAGTACTTC. Its translation is CASSPTGLAEETQYF. The variable domain in full, completed from reference TRBV7-7 and TRBJ2-5, reads GAGVSQSPRYKVTKRGQDVTLRCDPISSHATLYWYQQALGQGPEFLTYFNYEAQPDKSGLPSDRFSAERPEGSISTLTIQRTEQRDSAMYRCASSPTGLAEETQYFGPGTRLLVL.

The rearrangement links TRBV19 to TRBJ1-1; 7 bases are a match to TRBD1. Germline CDR1 LNHDA, CDR2 SQIVND (reference sequence). This CDR3 comprises 16 residues. The V and J ends lost 0 bases and 3 bases, in that order; junction bases with no gene match: 7. The CDR3 DNA is TGTGCCAGTAGTATAGATTTTACAGGGGCGGACACTGAAGCTTTCTTT. It translates to CASSIDFTGADTEAFF.

This clone was recorded only once. The gene calls are TRBV4-1 and TRBJ2-7; TRBD2 matches 10 bases. Germline V CDR1 and CDR2: MGHRA, YSYEKL. The CDR3 loop spans 17 amino acids. Trimming took 0 bases from V and 3 from J; bases not matched to a gene: 8. The CDR3 loop is CASSQDEAGGRSYEQYF. Written as DNA, the CDR3 is TGCGCCAGCAGCCAAGACGAAGCGGGAGGGAGGAGCTACGAGCAGTACTTC.

The chain is built from TRBV19 and TRBJ2-5; the D call may be TRBD1 or TRBD2 (5 bases each). The last part of the DNA fits TRBJ2-7 better; the J call may be wrong. This CDR3 comprises 15 residues. CDR1 LNHDA and CDR2 SQIVND come from the germline V gene (reference sequence). DNA for the CDR3: TGTGCCAGTAGTATAGGACAGCCGGGGACCTACGAGCAGTACTTC. This codes for CASSIGQPGTYEQYF.

This clone came up a few times. The V and J genes are TRBV2 and TRBJ2-3, with TRBD2 matching over 7 bases. CDR3 length: 16 amino acids. Germline CDR1 SNHLY, CDR2 FYNNEI. Unmatched junction bases numbered 12, after V lost 7 bases and J lost 2 bases. DNA of the CDR3: TGTGCCAGCAACGGGCCGGAGCGGGGTTTCACAGATACGCAGTATTTT. Translation gives CASNGPERGFTDTQYF. Using reference TRBV2 and TRBJ2-3 for the parts outside the CDR3, the full variable domain is EPEVTQTPSHQVTQMGQEVILRCVPISNHLYFYWYRQILGQKVEFLVSFYNNEISEKSEIFDDQFSVERPDGSNFTLKIRSTKLEDSAMYFCASNGPERGFTDTQYFGPGTRLTVL.

CDR3 sequence reads: CAWQTGATSPLHF. The CDR3 bases are TGTGCCTGGCAGACAGGGGCGACTTCACCCCTCCACTTT. This chain uses TRBV30 with TRBJ1-6, with 8 bases lining up with TRBD1. V lost 5 bases and J lost 9; bases outside the gene matches: 6. Per the germline V gene, CDR1 is GTSNPN and CDR2 is SVGIG (reference sequence). There are 13 residues in the CDR3.

The chain recombines TRBV5-1 with TRBJ1-1; no definite D call. CDR1 and CDR2 (germline): SGHRS, YFSETQ. This CDR3 is built from 12 residues. V gave up 0 bases and J gave up 4 bases, with 4 bases separating them. The CDR3 protein is CASSLEGTEAFF. Written as DNA, the CDR3 is TGCGCCAGCAGCTTGGAAGGCACTGAAGCTTTCTTT.

The V gene is TRBV7-8, the J gene TRBJ1-5, with 7 bases aligning to TRBD1. The germline gives CDR1 SGHVS, CDR2 FQNEAQ. Trimming at V came to 3 bases and at J to 2 bases, leaving 1 base not matched to a gene. The CDR3 length is 14 residues. The CDR3 reads CASSLGTGNQPQHF. The DNA of the CDR3 is TGTGCCAGCAGCTTGGGGACAGGCAATCAGCCCCAGCATTTT.

The gene calls are TRBV4-3 and TRBJ1-2; D is ambiguous. Per germline, CDR1 LGHNA and CDR2 YSLEER. CDR3 length equals 13 residues. Trimming pared 3 bases from V and 5 bases from J, leaving 10 bases between. CDR3 in amino acids: CASSHSAGYGYTF. CDR3 coding DNA: TGCGCCAGCAGCCATTCAGCGGGATATGGCTACACCTTC.

The chain links TRBV30 to TRBJ1-1; TRBD1 aligns across 11 bases. Unmatched junction bases numbered 33, after V lost 4 bases and J lost 5 bases. CDR3 length equals 23 residues. Germline CDR1 GTSNPN, CDR2 SVGIG (reference sequence). The CDR3 loop is CAWISGRLNPGQGEPRRGTEAFF. The CDR3 DNA sequence: TGTGCCTGGATTTCCGGGCGGTTAAACCCGGGACAGGGGGAACCCAGAAGGGGGACTGAAGCTTTCTTT.

CDR3 coding DNA: TGTGCCAGCAGCTTAGAGGGCAACACTGAAGCTTTCTTT. This sequence encodes CASSLEGNTEAFF. The chain links TRBV7-2 to TRBJ1-1; no clear D gene. The CDR3 has 13 amino acids. Trimming took off 1 base at V and 2 bases at J, with 5 bases between the two ends. Germline assignment: CDR1 SGHTA and CDR2 FQGNSA.

This chain uses TRBV9 with TRBJ1-2; D is uncertain. The V gene's germline CDR1 is SGDLS and CDR2 YYNGEE. The CDR3 is 14 residues long. Between the trimmed V and J ends, which lost 0 bases and 5 bases, there was a span of 11 bases. The chain's CDR3 is CASSVATGFYGYTF. The CDR3 DNA sequence: TGTGCCAGCAGCGTAGCGACCGGGTTTTATGGCTACACCTTC.

This rearrangement joins TRBV19 to TRBJ2-7; a possible D gene is TRBD1 (6 bases). Germline V gene data show CDR1 as LNHDA and CDR2 as SQIVND (reference sequence). Trimming pared 3 bases from V and 0 bases from J, leaving 12 bases between. The CDR3 runs to 15 residues. The CDR3 region is CASSIRAGDSYEQYF. CDR3 sequence (DNA): TGTGCCAGTAGTATTCGGGCAGGGGACTCCTACGAGCAGTACTTC.

This chain links TRBV4-3 with TRBJ2-5; 7 bases are shared with TRBD1. The V and J ends lost 0 bases and 4 bases, in that order; junction bases with no gene match: 17. Germline V CDR1 and CDR2: LGHNA, YSLEER. The CDR3 runs to 19 residues. The CDR3 loop reads CASSQERGRGRGFGETQYF. DNA for the CDR3: TGCGCCAGCAGCCAAGAAAGGGGTAGGGGCAGGGGGTTTGGAGAGACCCAGTACTTC.

The chain recombines TRBV11-2 with TRBJ1-2; TRBD1 agrees at 8 bases. The J segment lost 3 bases and the V segment lost 3 bases, leaving 3 bases of the junction unmatched. Per germline, CDR1 SGHAT and CDR2 FQNNGV. This CDR3 contains 14 residues. The DNA of the CDR3 is TGTGCCAGCAGCTTCGGGACAGGAGACTATGGCTACACCTTC. Translating gives CASSFGTGDYGYTF.

The J gene is TRBJ1-6, the V gene TRBV6-1, with 7 bases lining up with TRBD1. Germline CDR1 is MNHNS and CDR2 is SASEGT. V lost 6 bases and J lost 10; bases outside the gene matches: 9. CDR3 size: 14 residues. CDR3 region: CASRETGANSPLHF. CDR3 coding DNA: TGTGCCAGCAGGGAAACAGGGGCGAACTCACCCCTCCACTTT.

This clone has only a few counts. V is TRBV19 and J is TRBJ1-5; D call uncertain. The V end was cut by 1 base, the J end by 3 bases, with 10 bases between. The germline CDR1 and CDR2 sequences are LNHDA and SQIVND (reference sequence). This CDR3 spans 15 amino acids. The CDR3 sequence is CASSIGGSLNQPQHF. CDR3 nucleotides: TGTGCCAGTAGTATAGGTGGCAGCCTCAATCAGCCCCAGCATTTT.

This clone was observed a single time. This chain connects TRBV5-1 to TRBJ2-2; 7 nucleotides agree with TRBD1. The CDR3 consists of 16 residues. After removal of 3 bases from V and 0 bases from J, the junction contained 5 bases not matched to a gene. The germline V gene encodes CDR1 SGHRS and CDR2 YFSETQ. The CDR3 reads CASSYIGTANTGELFF. CDR3 DNA: TGCGCCAGCAGCTATATAGGGACAGCGAACACCGGGGAGCTGTTTTTT.

J is TRBJ2-5 and V is TRBV7-2; D may correspond to TRBD1 or TRBD2 (5 bases each). Gene TRBJ2-7 matches the end of the DNA better, so the J call may be wrong. This CDR3 contains 15 residues. Germline V lookup: CDR1 SGHTA, CDR2 FQGNSA. For the CDR3, the DNA is TGTGCCAGCAGCTTAGATGGCAGGGAGTTCATCGAGCAGTACTTC. Protein: CASSLDGREFIEQYF.

The chain combines TRBV27 with TRBJ1-5, with D possibly TRBD1 on 5 matching bases. This CDR3 is built from 14 residues. The V gene lost 5 bases and the J gene lost 2 bases, with 10 bases spanning the gap. Germline assignment: CDR1 MNHEY and CDR2 SMNVEV (reference sequence). DNA for the CDR3: TGTGCCAGCAGTAGGGGTGTTGGCAATCAGCCCCAGCATTTT. It yields the protein CASSRGVGNQPQHF.

This clone appeared once. This rearrangement joins TRBV18 to TRBJ1-2; no firm D call. CDR3 length: 16 residues. Trimming pared 3 bases from V and 7 bases from J, leaving 21 bases between. CDR1 is KGHSH and CDR2 is LQKENI in the germline V gene. For the CDR3, the DNA is TGTGCCAGCTCACCCAGTGGGCTTGCCCTATCGGGTGGCTACACCTTC. It is translated as CASSPSGLALSGGYTF.

V gene TRBV5-4 combines with J gene TRBJ1-2; D not resolved. CDR1 is SGHNT, CDR2 YYREEE, per germline (reference sequence). The V and J ends lost 4 bases and 7 bases respectively, with 20 bases between them. This CDR3 has 15 amino acids. The CDR3 here is CASSQMTSPDFGYTF. The CDR3 bases are TGTGCCAGCAGCCAGATGACCTCTCCTGATTTTGGCTACACCTTC.

A few counts support this clone. The chain joins TRBV7-9 to TRBJ2-6, with D possibly TRBD2 on 5 matching bases. The V end was cut by 1 base, the J end by 3 bases, with 10 bases between. The germline V gene has CDR1 SEHNR and CDR2 FQNEAQ (reference sequence). The CDR3 contains 16 residues. The CDR3 here is CASSLGPGVGANVLTF. The DNA for the CDR3 is TGTGCCAGCAGCTTAGGTCCCGGGGTTGGGGCCAACGTCCTGACTTTC.

The gene calls are TRBV7-9 and TRBJ2-2; D may match TRBD1 or TRBD2 (5 bases each). The CDR3 contains 18 residues. CDR1 is SEHNR, CDR2 FQNEAQ, per germline (reference sequence). The V end lost 7 bases, the J end lost 7 bases, and 28 bases lay between the germline ends. The CDR3 sequence is CASTNSGTPRVEVGELFF. CDR3 in DNA: TGTGCCAGCACCAATTCCGGGACCCCACGGGTTGAAGTCGGGGAGCTGTTTTTT. The full variable domain, completed using reference TRBV7-9 and TRBJ2-2, is DTGVSQNPRHKITKRGQNVTFRCDPISEHNRLYWYRQTLGQGPEFLTYFQNEAQLEKSRLLSDRFSAERPKGSFSTLEIQRTEQGDSAMYLCASTNSGTPRVEVGELFFGEGSRLTVL.

The chain combines TRBV7-2 with TRBJ2-7; D could derive from TRBD1 or TRBD2 (6 bases each). The CDR3 is 13 amino acids. The germline V gene encodes CDR1 SGHTA and CDR2 FQGNSA. Trimming removed 5 bases from V and 4 bases from J, with 12 bases in between. Here the CDR3 reads CASSPRGRYEQYF. The CDR3 DNA sequence: TGTGCCAGCAGCCCACGGGGGCGATACGAGCAGTACTTC.